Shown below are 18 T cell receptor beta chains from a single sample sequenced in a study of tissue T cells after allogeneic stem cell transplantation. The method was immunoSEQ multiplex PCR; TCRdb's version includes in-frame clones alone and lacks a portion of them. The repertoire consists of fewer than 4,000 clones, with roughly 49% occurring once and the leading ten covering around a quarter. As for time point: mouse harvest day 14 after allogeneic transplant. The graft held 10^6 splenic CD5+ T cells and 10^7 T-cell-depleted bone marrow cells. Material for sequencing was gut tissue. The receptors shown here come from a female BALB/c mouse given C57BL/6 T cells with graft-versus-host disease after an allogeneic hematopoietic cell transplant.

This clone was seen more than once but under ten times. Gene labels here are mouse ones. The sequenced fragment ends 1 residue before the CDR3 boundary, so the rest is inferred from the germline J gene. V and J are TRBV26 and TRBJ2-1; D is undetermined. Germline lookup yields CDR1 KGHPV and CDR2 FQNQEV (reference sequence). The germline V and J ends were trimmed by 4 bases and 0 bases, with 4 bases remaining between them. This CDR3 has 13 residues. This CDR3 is CASSRVNYAEQFF. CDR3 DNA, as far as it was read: TGTGCCAGCAGTCGGGTTAACTATGCTGAGCAGTTC.

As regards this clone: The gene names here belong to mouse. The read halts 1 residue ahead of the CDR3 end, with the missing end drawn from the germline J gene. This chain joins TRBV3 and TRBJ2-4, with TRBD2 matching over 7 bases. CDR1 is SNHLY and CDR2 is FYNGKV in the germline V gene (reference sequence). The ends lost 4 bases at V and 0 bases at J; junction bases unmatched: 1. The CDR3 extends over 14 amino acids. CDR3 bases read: TGTGCCAGCAGCTCGGACTGGAGTCAAAACACCTTGTAC. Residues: CASSSDWSQNTLY. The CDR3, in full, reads CASSSDWSQNTLYF. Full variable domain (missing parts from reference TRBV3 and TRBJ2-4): GPKVLQIPSHQIIDMGQMVTLNCDPVSNHLYFYWYKQILGQQMEFLVNFYNGKVMEKSKLFKDQFSVERPDGSYFTLKIQPTALEDSAVYFCASSSDWSQNTLYFGAGTRLSVL.

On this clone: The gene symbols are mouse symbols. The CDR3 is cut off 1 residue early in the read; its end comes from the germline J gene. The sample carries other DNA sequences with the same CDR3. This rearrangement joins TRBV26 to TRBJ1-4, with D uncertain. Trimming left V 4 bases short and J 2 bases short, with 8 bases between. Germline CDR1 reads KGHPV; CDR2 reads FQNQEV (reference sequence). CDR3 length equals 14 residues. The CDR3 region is CASSPSFSNERLFF. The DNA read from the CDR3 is TGTGCCAGCAGTCCCAGCTTCTCCAACGAAAGATTATTT.

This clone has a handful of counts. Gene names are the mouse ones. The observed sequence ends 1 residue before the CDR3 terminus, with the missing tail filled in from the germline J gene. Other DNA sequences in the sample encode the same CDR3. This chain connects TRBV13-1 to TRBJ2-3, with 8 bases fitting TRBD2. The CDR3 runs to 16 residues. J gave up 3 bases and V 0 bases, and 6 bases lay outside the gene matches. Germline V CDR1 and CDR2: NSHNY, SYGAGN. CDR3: CASSDGGGQGAETLYF. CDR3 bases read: TGTGCCAGCAGTGATGGGGGGGGGCAGGGGGCAGAAACGCTGTAT.

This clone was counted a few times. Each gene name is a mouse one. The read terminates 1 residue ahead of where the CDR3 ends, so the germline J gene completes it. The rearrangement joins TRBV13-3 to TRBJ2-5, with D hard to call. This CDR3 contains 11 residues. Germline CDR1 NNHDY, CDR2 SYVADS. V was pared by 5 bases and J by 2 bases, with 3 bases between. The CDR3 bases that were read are TGTGCCAGCAGCCTCCAAGACACCCAGTAC. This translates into CASSLQDTQY. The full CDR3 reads CASSLQDTQYF. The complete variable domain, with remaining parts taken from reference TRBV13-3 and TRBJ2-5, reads EAAVTQSPRSKVAVTGGKVTLSCHQTNNHDYMYWYRQDTGHGLRLIHYSYVADSTEKGDIPDGYKASRPSQENFSLILELASLSQTAVYFCASSLQDTQYFGPGTRLLVL.

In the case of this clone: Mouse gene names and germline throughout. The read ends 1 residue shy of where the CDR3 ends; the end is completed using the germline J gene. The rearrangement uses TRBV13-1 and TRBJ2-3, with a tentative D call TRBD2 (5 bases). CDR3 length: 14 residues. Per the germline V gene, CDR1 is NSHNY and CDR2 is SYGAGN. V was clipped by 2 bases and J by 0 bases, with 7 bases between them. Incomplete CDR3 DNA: TGTGCCAGCAGTGACTGGGTTAGTGCAGAAACGCTGTAT. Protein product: CASSDWVSAETLY. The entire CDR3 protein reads CASSDWVSAETLYF.

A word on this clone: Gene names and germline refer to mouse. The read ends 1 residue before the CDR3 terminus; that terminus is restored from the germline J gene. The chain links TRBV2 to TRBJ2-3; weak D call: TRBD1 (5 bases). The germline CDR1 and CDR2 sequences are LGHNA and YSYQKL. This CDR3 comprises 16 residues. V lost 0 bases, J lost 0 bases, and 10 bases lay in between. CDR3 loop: CASSQDKGSSAETLYF. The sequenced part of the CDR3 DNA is TGTGCCAGCAGCCAAGATAAGGGGTCTAGTGCAGAAACGCTGTAT.

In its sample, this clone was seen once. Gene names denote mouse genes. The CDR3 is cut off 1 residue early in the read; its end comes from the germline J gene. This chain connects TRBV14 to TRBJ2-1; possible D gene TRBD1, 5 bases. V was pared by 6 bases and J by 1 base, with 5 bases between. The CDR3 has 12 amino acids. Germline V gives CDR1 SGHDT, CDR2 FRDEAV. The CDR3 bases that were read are TGTGCCAGCAACAGGAACTATGCTGAGCAGTTC. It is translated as CASNRNYAEQF. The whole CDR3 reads CASNRNYAEQFF.

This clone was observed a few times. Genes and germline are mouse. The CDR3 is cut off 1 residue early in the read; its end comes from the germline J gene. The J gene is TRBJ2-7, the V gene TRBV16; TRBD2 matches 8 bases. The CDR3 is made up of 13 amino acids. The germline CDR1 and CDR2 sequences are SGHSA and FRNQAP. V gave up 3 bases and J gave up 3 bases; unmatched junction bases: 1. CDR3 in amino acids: CASSLTGVYEQYF. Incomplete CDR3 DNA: TGTGCAAGCAGCTTGACTGGGGTCTATGAACAGTAC.

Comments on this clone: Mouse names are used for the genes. The CDR3 DNA, read in part, is TGTGCCAGCAGTATATGGACAGACTCCGACTACACC. Its translation is CASSIWTDSDYT. The full CDR3 reads CASSIWTDSDYTF. The chain employs TRBV19 and TRBJ1-2; a weak D match, TRBD1 (6 bases). Sequencing ends 1 residue short of the CDR3 end; the germline J gene provides the rest. Germline V CDR1 and CDR2: FNHDT, SITEND (reference sequence). The CDR3 is 13 residues long. Trimming left V 1 base short and J 3 bases short, with 7 bases between.

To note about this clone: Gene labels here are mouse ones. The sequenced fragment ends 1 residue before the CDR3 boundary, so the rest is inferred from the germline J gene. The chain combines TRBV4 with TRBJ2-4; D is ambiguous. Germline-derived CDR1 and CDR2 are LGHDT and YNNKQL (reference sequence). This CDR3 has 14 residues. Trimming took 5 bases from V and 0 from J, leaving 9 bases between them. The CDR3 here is CASSPDNSQNTLYF. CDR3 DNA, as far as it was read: TGTGCCAGCAGCCCTGACAATAGTCAAAACACCTTGTAC. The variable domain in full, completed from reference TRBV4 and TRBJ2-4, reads ETAVFQTPNYHVTQVGNEVSFNCKQTLGHDTMYWYKQDSKKLLKIMFSYNNKQLIVNETVPRRFSPQSSDKAHLNLRIKSVEPEDSAVYLCASSPDNSQNTLYFGAGTRLSVL.

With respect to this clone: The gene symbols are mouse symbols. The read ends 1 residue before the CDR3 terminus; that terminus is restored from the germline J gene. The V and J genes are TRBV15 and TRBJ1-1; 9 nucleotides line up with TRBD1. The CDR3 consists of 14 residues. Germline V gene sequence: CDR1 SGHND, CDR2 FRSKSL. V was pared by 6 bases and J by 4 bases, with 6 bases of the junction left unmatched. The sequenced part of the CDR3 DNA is TGTGCCAGCAGGGGAACAGGGGGCGGCACAGAAGTCTTC. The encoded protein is CASRGTGGGTEVF. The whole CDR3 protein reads CASRGTGGGTEVFF.

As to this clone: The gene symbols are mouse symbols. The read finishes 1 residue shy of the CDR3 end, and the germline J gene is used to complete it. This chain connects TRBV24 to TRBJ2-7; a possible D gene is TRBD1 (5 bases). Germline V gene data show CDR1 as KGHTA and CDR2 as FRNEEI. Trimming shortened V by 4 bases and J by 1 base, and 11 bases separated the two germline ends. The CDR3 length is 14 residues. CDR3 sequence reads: CASSPRVESYEQYF. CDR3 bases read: TGTGCCAGCAGTCCCAGGGTGGAGTCCTATGAACAGTAC.

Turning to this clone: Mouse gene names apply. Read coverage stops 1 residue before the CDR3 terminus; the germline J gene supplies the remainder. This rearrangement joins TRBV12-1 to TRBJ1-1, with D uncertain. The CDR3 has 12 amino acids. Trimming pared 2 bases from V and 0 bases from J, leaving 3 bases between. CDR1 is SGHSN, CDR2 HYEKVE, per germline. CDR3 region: CASSRPNTEVFF. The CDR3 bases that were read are TGTGCCAGCTCTCGTCCAAACACAGAAGTCTTC.

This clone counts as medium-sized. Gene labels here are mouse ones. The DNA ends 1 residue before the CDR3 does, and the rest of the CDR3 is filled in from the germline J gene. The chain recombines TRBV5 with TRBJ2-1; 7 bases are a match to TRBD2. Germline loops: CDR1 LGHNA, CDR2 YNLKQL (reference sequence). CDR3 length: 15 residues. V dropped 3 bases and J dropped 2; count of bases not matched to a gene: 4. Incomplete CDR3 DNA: TGTGCCAGCAGCCAGGGGGGGAGGGACTATGCTGAGCAGTTC. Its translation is CASSQGGRDYAEQF. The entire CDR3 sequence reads CASSQGGRDYAEQFF.

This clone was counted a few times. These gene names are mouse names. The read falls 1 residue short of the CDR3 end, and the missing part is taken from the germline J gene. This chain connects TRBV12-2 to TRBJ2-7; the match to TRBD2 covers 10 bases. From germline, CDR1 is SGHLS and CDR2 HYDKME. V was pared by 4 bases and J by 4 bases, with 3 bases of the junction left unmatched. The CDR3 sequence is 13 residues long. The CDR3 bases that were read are TGTGCCAGCTCCTGGGACTGGGGATATGAACAGTAC. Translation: CASSWDWGYEQY. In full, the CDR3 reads CASSWDWGYEQYF.

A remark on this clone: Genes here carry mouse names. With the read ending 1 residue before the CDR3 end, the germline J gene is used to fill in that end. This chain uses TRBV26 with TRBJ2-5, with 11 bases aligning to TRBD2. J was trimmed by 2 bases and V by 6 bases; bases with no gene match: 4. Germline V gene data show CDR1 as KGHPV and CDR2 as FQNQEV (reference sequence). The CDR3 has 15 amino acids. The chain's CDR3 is CASRSGLGVQDTQYF. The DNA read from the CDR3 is TGTGCCAGCAGATCGGGACTGGGGGTCCAAGACACCCAGTAC.

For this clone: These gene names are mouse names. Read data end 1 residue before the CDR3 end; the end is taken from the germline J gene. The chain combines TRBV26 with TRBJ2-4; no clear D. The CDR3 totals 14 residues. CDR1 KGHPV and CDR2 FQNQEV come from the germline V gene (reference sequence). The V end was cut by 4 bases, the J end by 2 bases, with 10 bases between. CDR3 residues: CASSPGRAQNTLYF. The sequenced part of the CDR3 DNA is TGTGCCAGCAGTCCGGGGAGGGCTCAAAACACCTTGTAC.